Below are 6 T cell receptor beta chains sequenced from a single sample in a study of PD-L1 blockade in urothelial cancer. Method: immunoSEQ multiplex PCR; TCRdb's copy keeps in-frame clones and lacks some. The sample includes approximately 67,000 clones, 70% to 90% of them seen just once. Time point meaning: pretreatment peripheral blood. Sequenced material: PBMCs, taken around atezolizumab (anti-PD-L1) treatment. The receptor source for this set is a man in his fifties or sixties with urothelial cancer.

The chain couples TRBV4-2 to TRBJ2-1; D ambiguous. Trimming took 1 base from V and 12 from J, leaving 16 bases between them. The CDR3 length is 14 residues. In germline, CDR1 is LGHNA, CDR2 YNFKEQ. The CDR3: CASSQGIDFRGQFF. The CDR3 DNA follows: TGTGCCAGCAGCCAAGGCATTGACTTCCGTGGGCAGTTCTTC.

This clone occurred once. V is TRBV28 and J is TRBJ1-1; D gene unclear. Germline V gives CDR1 MDHEN, CDR2 SYDVKM. CDR3 length: 11 residues. V lost 1 base, J lost 8 bases, and 5 bases lay in between. The CDR3 bases are TGTGCCAGCAGTTTATTCCCAGAAGCTTTCTTT. Its protein product is CASSLFPEAFF.

This sequence joins TRBV6-4 and TRBJ1-1; TRBD1 agrees at 8 bases. J was trimmed by 3 bases and V by 5 bases; bases with no gene match: 5. The CDR3 is made up of 14 amino acids. Germline assignment: CDR1 MRHNA and CDR2 SNTAGT. This CDR3 is CASSTGGGYTEAFF. In DNA form, the CDR3 reads TGTGCCAGCAGTACAGGGGGGGGCTACACTGAAGCTTTCTTT.

The chain is built from TRBV5-8 and TRBJ1-5, with TRBD1 identical over 7 bases. The ends lost 4 bases at V and 5 bases at J; junction bases unmatched: 9. The germline gives CDR1 SGHTS, CDR2 YDEGEE. The CDR3 has 15 residues. The CDR3 here is CASSLSRGWDQPQHF. CDR3 nucleotides: TGTGCCAGCAGCCTGTCCAGGGGGTGGGATCAGCCCCAGCATTTT.

The rearrangement joins TRBV7-9 to TRBJ1-2, with 11 bases lining up with TRBD1. CDR3 length: 15 amino acids. Germline V gene sequence: CDR1 SEHNR, CDR2 FQNEAQ (reference sequence). Germline trimming cut 5 bases from V and 8 bases from J; bases unmatched to any gene: 10. The CDR3 bases are TGTGCCAGCAGCCCATCTCTGGGACAGGGGGACGGCTACACCTTC. Protein sequence: CASSPSLGQGDGYTF.

The chain is built from TRBV6-5 and TRBJ2-3; 7 bases are shared with TRBD2. J lost 3 bases, V lost 4 bases, and 7 bases had no gene match. Germline V gene lookup returns CDR1 MNHEY and CDR2 SVGAGI. There are 15 residues in the CDR3. The CDR3 DNA follows: TGTGCCAGCAGTTTACAGCGGGGACTAACAGATACGCAGTATTTT. Amino acid sequence: CASSLQRGLTDTQYF.